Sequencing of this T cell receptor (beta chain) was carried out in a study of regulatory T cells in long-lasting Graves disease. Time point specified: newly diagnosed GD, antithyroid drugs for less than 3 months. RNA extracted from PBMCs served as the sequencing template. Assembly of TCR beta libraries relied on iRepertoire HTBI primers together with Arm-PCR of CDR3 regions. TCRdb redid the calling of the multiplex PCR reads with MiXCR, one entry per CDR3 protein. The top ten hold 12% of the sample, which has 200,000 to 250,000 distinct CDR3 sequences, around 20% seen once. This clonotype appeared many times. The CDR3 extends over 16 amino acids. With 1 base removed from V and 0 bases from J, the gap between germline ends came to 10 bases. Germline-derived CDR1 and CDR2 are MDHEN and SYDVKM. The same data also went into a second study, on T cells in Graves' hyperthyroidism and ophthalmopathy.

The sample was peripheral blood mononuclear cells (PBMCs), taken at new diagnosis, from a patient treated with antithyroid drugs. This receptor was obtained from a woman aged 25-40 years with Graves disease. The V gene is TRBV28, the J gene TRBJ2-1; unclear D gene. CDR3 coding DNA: TGTGCCAGCAGTTTATATGGGCGGAGCTCCTACAATGAGCAGTTCTTC. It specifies CASSLYGRSSYNEQFF.